The T cell receptor beta chain described here comes from a study of T cell responses to AZD1222 COVID-19 vaccine. Study-level background: The study pooled second doses at about 4 or about 12 weeks.

Overall study results and limits: Repertoire sampling was restricted to post-peak T cell response timepoints.

The protocol was immunoSEQ multiplex PCR, while the TCRdb copy is restricted to in-frame clones and leaves out a portion. The table shows around 120,000 clones, with over 85% occurring only once. The CDR3 totals 12 residues. Trimming pared 0 bases from V and 5 bases from J, leaving 7 bases between. CDR1 and CDR2 from the germline V gene are GTSNPN and SVGIG (reference sequence). With respect to this clone: Its specificity is unknown.

The chain recombines TRBV30 with TRBJ2-5; D not resolved. Specimen: peripheral blood, collected on day 0 of AZD1222 vaccination. The sequence derives from an adult in good health. CDR3: CAWSVLRETQYF. As DNA, the CDR3 is TGTGCCTGGAGTGTACTTCGGGAGACCCAGTACTTC. The full variable domain, rest sourced from reference TRBV30 and TRBJ2-5, is SQTIHQWPATLVQPVGSPLSLECTVEGTSNPNLYWYRQAAGRGLQLLFYSVGIGQISSEVPQNLSASRPQDRQFILSSKKLLLSDSGFYLCAWSVLRETQYFGPGTRLLVL.